This TCR beta chain is from a study of blood T cells in healthy people across ages. General study points: A roughly linear age-dependent decrease characterized TCR beta diversity per million T cells.

Ranging in age from roughly 6 to 95, the donors were healthy Caucasian individuals from Russia. Every donor contributed about 10 milliliters of peripheral blood by blood draw. The CDR3 has 14 residues. From germline, CDR1 is SGHRS and CDR2 YFSETQ. V was clipped by 4 bases and J by 3 bases, with 13 bases between them. A note on this clonotype: Antigen unknown.

A J-beta primer mix and a sample-barcoded 5' primer were used in a second PCR of roughly 7 to 12 cycles. TCRdb redid the calling of the 5' RACE reads with MiXCR, one entry per CDR3 protein. The sample holds around 850,000 distinct CDR3 sequences, around 36% seen once. The J gene is TRBJ1-2, the V gene TRBV5-1, with D perhaps matching TRBD1 (5 bases). Sequencing was performed on blood. The receptor's source is a man aged 18 to 35 in good health. The CDR3: CASSRVGRHYGYTF. The CDR3 nucleotides read TGCGCCAGCAGCCGCGTGGGACGGCACTATGGCTACACCTTC.